These T cell receptor beta chains were read from a single sample in a study of beta chain features in type 1 diabetes. Method: immunoSEQ multiplex PCR; TCRdb's copy keeps in-frame clones and lacks some. The repertoire holds around 500,000 clones, with over 9.5% as singletons. The sequenced sample was naive CD4+ T cells from blood. All receptors come from a woman in her late teens or twenties in good health. CDR3s include the opening cysteine and the closing phenylalanine or tryptophan. Fields, in order: V gene, D gene, J gene, clone size, CDR3 protein, CDR3 DNA. D genes are given only for firm matches. Only some rows state a clone size, as once, few, many or a class for expanded clones.

TRBV6-5	TRBD1	TRBJ2-3	few	CASSYGAGTGTDTQYF	TGTGCCAGCAGTTACGGAGCAGGGACAGGCACAGATACGCAGTATTTT
TRBV7-6	TRBD2	TRBJ2-1	-	CASSLALGRGNEQFF	TGTGCCAGCAGCTTAGCGTTAGGGAGGGGCAATGAGCAGTTCTTC
TRBV2	-	TRBJ1-5	few	CASNLGGRQPQHF	TGTGCCAGCAACCTAGGGGGGAGACAGCCCCAGCATTTT
TRBV23-1	-	TRBJ2-7	-	CASSRDGSYEQYF	TGCGCCAGCAGTCGGGACGGATCCTACGAGCAGTACTTC
TRBV7-3	-	TRBJ1-5	few	CASSPNHGSNQPQHF	TGTGCCAGCAGCCCCAACCATGGCAGCAATCAGCCCCAGCATTTT
TRBV18	-	TRBJ2-3	-	CASSPSTAYLYF	TGTGCCAGCTCACCCTCGACAGCTTATCTGTATTTT
TRBV7-2	-	TRBJ2-6	-	CASSPGLSSGANVLTF	TGTGCCAGCAGCCCAGGACTGAGCTCTGGGGCCAACGTCCTGACTTTC
TRBV9	TRBD1	TRBJ2-1	few	CASSAGTGSYNEQFF	TGTGCCAGCAGCGCCGGGACAGGGTCCTACAATGAGCAGTTCTTC
TRBV10-3	-	TRBJ2-6	few	CAIRPGTTSGANVLTF	TGTGCCATCAGGCCCGGGACAACCTCTGGGGCCAACGTCCTGACTTTC
TRBV9	TRBD1	TRBJ1-2	few	CASSFRQGGGVGYTF	TGTGCCAGCAGCTTCCGACAGGGGGGAGGTGTTGGCTACACCTTC
TRBV7-9	-	TRBJ1-1	-	CASRLTGNTEAFF	TGTGCCAGCAGGCTTACAGGGAACACTGAAGCTTTCTTT
TRBV14	-	TRBJ2-4	-	CASSPTAGVFAKNIQYF	TGTGCCAGCAGCCCGACAGCAGGGGTATTTGCCAAAAACATTCAGTACTTC
TRBV4-1	TRBD2	TRBJ2-3	-	CASSQGILGAGSTDTQYF	TGCGCCAGCAGCCAAGGGATCTTAGGAGCGGGGAGCACAGATACGCAGTATTTT
TRBV10-3	-	TRBJ1-1	few	CAISESKTNTEAFF	TGTGCCATCAGTGAGTCGAAGACGAACACTGAAGCTTTCTTT
TRBV7-2	TRBD2	TRBJ2-1	few	CASSWTSGAGNEQFF	TGTGCCAGCAGCTGGACTAGCGGAGCGGGGAATGAGCAGTTCTTC
TRBV19	-	TRBJ2-2	few	CASSINSGELFF	TGTGCCAGTAGTATTAACTCCGGGGAGCTGTTTTTT
TRBV7-8	TRBD2	TRBJ2-3	-	CASSPPGTRVPDTQYF	TGTGCCAGCAGCCCCCCAGGGACTAGAGTCCCAGATACGCAGTATTTT
TRBV19	TRBD1	TRBJ2-7	-	CASSSQTGMDEQYF	TGTGCCAGTAGTAGCCAGACAGGGATGGACGAGCAGTACTTC
TRBV28	-	TRBJ2-5	-	CASRRSQPPETQYF	TGTGCCAGCAGAAGATCCCAACCCCCAGAGACCCAGTACTTC
TRBV29-1	-	TRBJ1-2	few	CSVLKGYGEFSGYTF	TGCAGCGTTCTGAAGGGGTATGGGGAGTTCAGTGGCTACACCTTC
TRBV7-9	-	TRBJ2-3	-	CASSFGSADTQYF	TGTGCCAGCAGCTTCGGAAGCGCAGATACGCAGTATTTT
TRBV14	-	TRBJ2-7	-	CASSLGLPYEQYF	TGTGCCAGCAGCCTAGGTCTTCCCTACGAGCAGTACTTC
TRBV7-9	-	TRBJ2-5	few	CASSFVFIFEETQYF	TGTGCCAGCAGCTTCGTCTTTATTTTTGAAGAGACCCAGTACTTC
TRBV25-1	-	TRBJ1-6	many	CASSEVQDSPLHF	TGTGCCAGCAGTGAAGTTCAGGATTCACCCCTCCACTTT
TRBV29-1	-	TRBJ1-1	few	CSVLRVGINTEAFF	TGCAGCGTCCTCAGGGTTGGGATTAACACTGAAGCTTTCTTT
TRBV10-3	TRBD1	TRBJ2-3	many	CAIRRGGIGADTQYF	TGTGCCATCAGGAGAGGGGGCATCGGGGCAGATACGCAGTATTTT
TRBV30	TRBD1	TRBJ2-3	-	CAWERQGKTDTQYF	TGTGCCTGGGAACGACAGGGAAAGACAGATACGCAGTATTTT
TRBV2	-	TRBJ1-3	-	CAITRETIYF	TGTGCCATCACGAGGGAAACCATATATTTT
TRBV27	TRBD1	TRBJ1-2	once	CASSLSRGRGGYTF	TGTGCCAGCAGTTTATCCAGGGGGCGTGGTGGCTACACCTTC
TRBV15	TRBD1	TRBJ2-6	few	CATSSRDRGRGANVLTF	TGTGCCACCAGCAGCCGGGACAGGGGGCGAGGGGCCAACGTCCTGACTTTC
TRBV4-2	TRBD2	TRBJ2-3	-	CASSLGGAGNTDTQYF	TGTGCCAGCAGCCTTGGAGGAGCGGGGAACACAGATACGCAGTATTTT
TRBV9	TRBD1	TRBJ2-3	-	CASSVTNRGQDTQYF	TGTGCCAGCAGCGTAACCAACAGGGGGCAAGATACGCAGTATTTT
TRBV19	-	TRBJ2-4	-	CASKPVESGKNIQYF	TGTGCCAGTAAGCCGGTTGAGTCCGGCAAAAACATTCAGTACTTC
TRBV9	-	TRBJ2-3	few	CASSLRGANTDTQYF	TGTGCCAGCAGCCTAAGGGGGGCTAACACAGATACGCAGTATTTT
TRBV9	TRBD2	TRBJ2-2	-	CASSVGPSGSDTGELFF	TGTGCCAGCAGCGTAGGGCCTAGCGGGAGTGACACCGGGGAGCTGTTTTTT
TRBV7-3	TRBD2	TRBJ2-1	-	CASPSGPSGSNEQFF	TGTGCCAGTCCCTCAGGTCCTAGCGGGAGTAACGAGCAGTTCTTC
TRBV9	-	TRBJ1-1	few	CASSVAENTEAFF	TGTGCCAGCAGCGTAGCCGAGAACACTGAAGCTTTCTTT
TRBV5-1	-	TRBJ2-6	few	CASSLGTHRPGANVLTF	TGCGCCAGCAGCTTGGGGACGCATCGGCCTGGGGCCAACGTCCTGACTTTC
TRBV2	-	TRBJ2-1	few	CASSEGRLGEQFF	TGTGCCAGCAGTGAAGGTCGACTAGGTGAGCAGTTCTTC
TRBV11-1	-	TRBJ2-5	few	CASQWEAHETQYF	TGTGCCAGCCAGTGGGAGGCGCACGAGACCCAGTACTTC
TRBV18	-	TRBJ2-7	few	CASSPLQRSSYEQYF	TGTGCCAGCTCACCATTGCAGCGGAGCTCCTACGAGCAGTACTTC
TRBV11-2	-	TRBJ2-7	few	CASSGGLLSYEQYF	TGTGCCAGCAGCGGCGGCCTCCTCTCCTACGAGCAGTACTTC
TRBV2	TRBD1	TRBJ1-2	-	CASSHRDSEDYGYTF	TGTGCCAGCAGTCACCGGGACAGCGAAGACTATGGCTACACCTTC
TRBV7-2	-	TRBJ2-5	few	CASSLDRKAIETQYF	TGTGCCAGCAGCTTAGACCGTAAGGCCATAGAGACCCAGTACTTC
TRBV9	-	TRBJ2-3	-	CASNEGRTLGDTQYF	TGTGCCAGCAACGAAGGACGGACGCTTGGGGATACGCAGTATTTT
TRBV29-1	-	TRBJ1-1	few	CSVEGPPLNTEAFF	TGCAGCGTTGAGGGACCGCCCCTGAACACTGAAGCTTTCTTT
TRBV30	-	TRBJ2-2	few	CAWSENNAGELFF	TGTGCCTGGAGTGAGAATAACGCCGGGGAGCTGTTTTTT
TRBV30	TRBD2	TRBJ2-3	-	CAWTKIRTSGRTDTQYF	TGTGCCTGGACCAAAATTCGGACTAGCGGGAGAACAGATACGCAGTATTTT
TRBV4-3	-	TRBJ2-3	-	CASSQTGFADTQYF	TGCGCCAGCAGCCAAACAGGGTTTGCAGATACGCAGTATTTT
TRBV7-2	-	TRBJ2-5	-	CASSFWTVETQYF	TGTGCCAGCAGCTTTTGGACAGTGGAGACCCAGTACTTC
TRBV4-3	TRBD2	TRBJ2-3	-	CASSQEGLYGDTQYF	TGCGCCAGCAGCCAAGAGGGACTATACGGTGATACGCAGTATTTT
TRBV9	-	TRBJ1-2	few	CASSEIIRGYTF	TGTGCCAGCAGCGAGATCATTCGAGGCTACACCTTC
TRBV7-9	-	TRBJ1-1	few	CASSLRSGTEAFF	TGTGCCAGCAGCTTAAGGTCGGGCACTGAAGCTTTCTTT
TRBV4-1	TRBD1	TRBJ1-1	few	CASRHETGGGNTEAFF	TGCGCCAGCAGACACGAGACAGGGGGAGGAAACACTGAAGCTTTCTTT
TRBV14	-	TRBJ2-1	few	CASSQDRYNEQFF	TGTGCCAGCAGCCAGGACAGATACAATGAGCAGTTCTTC
TRBV7-9	TRBD1	TRBJ1-2	few	CASSFGLTGEKYGYTF	TGTGCCAGCAGCTTTGGCCTGACAGGGGAGAAGTATGGCTACACCTTC
TRBV7-3	TRBD1	TRBJ1-1	-	CASSLLGQGTEAFF	TGTGCCAGCAGCTTACTGGGACAGGGCACTGAAGCTTTCTTT
TRBV13	-	TRBJ1-2	-	CASSFRQDYGYTF	TGTGCCAGCAGCTTTAGACAAGACTATGGCTACACCTTC